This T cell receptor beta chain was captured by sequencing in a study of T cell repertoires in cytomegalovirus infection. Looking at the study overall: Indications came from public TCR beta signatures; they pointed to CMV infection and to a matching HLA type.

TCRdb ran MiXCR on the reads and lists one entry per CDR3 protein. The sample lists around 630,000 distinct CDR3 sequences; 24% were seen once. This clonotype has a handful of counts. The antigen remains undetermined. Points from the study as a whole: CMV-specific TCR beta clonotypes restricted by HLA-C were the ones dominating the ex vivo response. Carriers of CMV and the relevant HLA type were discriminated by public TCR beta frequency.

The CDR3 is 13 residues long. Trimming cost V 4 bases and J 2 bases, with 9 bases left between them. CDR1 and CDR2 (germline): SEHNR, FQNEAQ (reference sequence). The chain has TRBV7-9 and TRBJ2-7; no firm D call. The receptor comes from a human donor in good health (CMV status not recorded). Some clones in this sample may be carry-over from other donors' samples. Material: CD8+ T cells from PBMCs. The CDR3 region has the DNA TGTGCCAGCAGCTGGAGACGGGCCTACGAGCAGTACTTC. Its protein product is CASSWRRAYEQYF.